The rows below give T cell receptor beta chains drawn from one sample of a study of human T cells and chemical hapten exposure. TCRdb re-derived calls from the RACE reads in MiXCR, one entry per CDR3 protein. The sample has roughly 120,000 distinct CDR3 sequences, about an eighth seen once; the top ten hold about 1.4%. Sequencing was performed on whole blood, taken in connection with sensitization to the hapten diphenylcyclopropenone (DPC). Source of these receptors: a woman aged 50 to 60 with alopecia areata. Some clones in this sample may be carry-over from other donors' samples. The CDR3 runs from the conserved cysteine through the conserved F or W. The D gene is left open where the match is weak. Size is stated for part of the rows, as once, few or many counts, or as a class when the clone is expanded.

j_call,v_call,d_call,clone_size,cdr3_aa,cdr3_nt
TRBJ2-7,TRBV5-1,TRBD1,many,CASSSGQGAYEQYF,TGTGCCAGCAGCTCGGGACAGGGGGCCTACGAGCAGTACTTC
TRBJ1-4,TRBV18,-,few,CASSPGVSEKLFF,TGTGCCAGCTCACCAGGGGTCAGTGAAAAACTGTTTTTT
TRBJ2-1,TRBV24-1,TRBD2,few,CATSDLKVSASGSFHNEQFF,TGTGCCACCAGTGATTTGAAAGTTTCGGCTAGCGGGAGTTTCCACAATGAGCAGTTCTTC
TRBJ1-2,TRBV18,TRBD1,few,CASSPGQGTSYGYTF,TGTGCCAGCTCACCGGGACAGGGGACATCCTATGGCTACACCTTC
TRBJ2-3,TRBV7-9,-,many,CASYRSRSAPISTDTQYF,TGTGCCAGCTACCGGAGTCGGAGTGCGCCTATAAGCACAGATACGCAGTATTTT
TRBJ2-2,TRBV21-1,-,-,CASSNPCGELFF,TGTGCCAGCAGCAACCCTTGCGGGGAGCTGTTTTTT
TRBJ2-5,TRBV29-1,-,many,CSASDNQETQYF,TGCAGCGCCTCGGACAACCAAGAGACCCAGTACTTC
TRBJ2-4,TRBV7-9,TRBD1,many,CASSPTGGLTKNIQYF,TGTGCCAGCAGCCCTACAGGGGGATTAACCAAAAACATTCAGTACTTC
TRBJ2-7,TRBV20-1,TRBD2,-,CSARDREGGLVEQYF,TGCAGTGCTAGAGATCGGGAGGGGGGACTGGTGGAGCAGTACTTC
TRBJ1-5,TRBV6-1,-,-,CASSEQLTANQPQHF,TGTGCCAGCAGTGAACAGCTGACAGCCAATCAGCCCCAGCATTTT
TRBJ2-7,TRBV7-9,TRBD1,many,CASSPRGSSSYEQYF,TGTGCCAGCAGCCCCAGGGGGTCCAGCTCCTACGAGCAGTACTTC